The clone carrying this T cell receptor beta chain was picked up one time. Its target is not known. CDR1 and CDR2 (germline): MGHRA, YSYEKL. This CDR3 is built from 14 residues. Trimming left V 0 bases short and J 5 bases short, with 11 bases between. This sample stems from a study of OX40 agonist ivuxolimab in advanced cancers. Findings and caveats of the study: At 0.1 to 3.0 mg/kg, clonal expansion of CD4+ and CD8+ blood T cells had occurred by week 6.

This table comes from immunoSEQ multiplex PCR, and its TCRdb copy is limited to in-frame clones, with some not included. This table holds tens of thousands of clones, 80% found once. This sequence joins TRBV4-1 and TRBJ2-7; tentative D call: TRBD1 (6 bases). This clonotype was obtained from an adult with an advanced solid tumor such as melanoma, head and neck, liver or kidney cancer. This specimen consisted of CD4+ or CD8+ T cells sorted from blood, obtained in a trial of the OX40 agonist ivuxolimab. The CDR3 region has the DNA TGCGCCAGCAGCCAAGACCCCAGGGGCGACGAGCAGTACTTC. Its protein is CASSQDPRGDEQYF.